The entry that follows covers one T cell receptor (beta chain) sequence. These data are taken from a study of blood T cell repertoires in COVID-19. Study as a whole: Material from acute and convalescent COVID-19 was sourced from the United States, Italy and Spain.

As processed by the authors: Estimates of nucleated cell counts were drawn from the amplification of reference gene primers. Assay used: immunoSEQ multiplex PCR; TCRdb lists only in-frame clones, some missing. D and trimming come from the DNA, and the V and J calls and clone size come from that table. This repertoire shows about 260,000 clones, 87% found once; its top ten account for about 1.6%. Deletions cut 1 base from V and 4 bases from J, with 11 bases between. This CDR3 region has 14 residues. Per the germline V gene, CDR1 is SGHRS and CDR2 is YFSETQ. The chain joins TRBV5-1 to TRBJ1-2, with D perhaps TRBD1 (5 bases). Material: peripheral blood. The clonotype originates from a middle-aged woman who had recovered from COVID-19. Written as DNA, the CDR3 is TGCGCCAGCAGCTTGTCCAGGGCCTCCTATGGCTACACCTTC. Translating it yields CASSLSRASYGYTF. Looking up the rest from reference TRBV5-1 and TRBJ1-2 gives the full variable domain: KAGVTQTPRYLIKTRGQQVTLSCSPISGHRSVSWYQQTPGQGLQFLFEYFSETQRNKGNFPGRFSGRQFSNSRSEMNVSTLELGDSALYLCASSLSRASYGYTFGSGTRLTVV.